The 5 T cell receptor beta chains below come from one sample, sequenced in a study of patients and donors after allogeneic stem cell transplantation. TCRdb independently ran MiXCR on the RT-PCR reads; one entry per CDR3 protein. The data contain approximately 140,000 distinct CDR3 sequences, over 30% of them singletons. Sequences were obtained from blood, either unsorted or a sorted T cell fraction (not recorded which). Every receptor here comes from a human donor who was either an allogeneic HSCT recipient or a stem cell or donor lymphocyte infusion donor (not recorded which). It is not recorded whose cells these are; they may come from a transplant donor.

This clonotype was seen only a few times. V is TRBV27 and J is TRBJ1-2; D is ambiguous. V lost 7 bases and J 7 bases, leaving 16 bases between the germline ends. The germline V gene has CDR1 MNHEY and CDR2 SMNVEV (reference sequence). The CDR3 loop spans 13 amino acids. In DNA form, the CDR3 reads TGTGCCAGCACCCCAGAGGTCGGCACTGGCTACACCTTC. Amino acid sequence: CASTPEVGTGYTF.

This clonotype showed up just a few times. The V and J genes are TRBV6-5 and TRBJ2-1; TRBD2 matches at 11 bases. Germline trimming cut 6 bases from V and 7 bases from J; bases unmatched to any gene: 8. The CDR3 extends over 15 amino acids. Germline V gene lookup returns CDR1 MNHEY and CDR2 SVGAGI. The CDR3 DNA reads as TGTGCCAGCAGCCCTGTAGCGGGGGGGCTGAATGAGCAGTTCTTC. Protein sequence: CASSPVAGGLNEQFF.

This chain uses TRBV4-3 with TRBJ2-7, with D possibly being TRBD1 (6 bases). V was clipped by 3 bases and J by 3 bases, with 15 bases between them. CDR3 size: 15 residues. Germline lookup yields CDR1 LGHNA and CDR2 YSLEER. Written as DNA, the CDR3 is TGCGCCAGCAGCCAGGAAAGGTACAGGGACTACGAGCAGTACTTC. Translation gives CASSQERYRDYEQYF.

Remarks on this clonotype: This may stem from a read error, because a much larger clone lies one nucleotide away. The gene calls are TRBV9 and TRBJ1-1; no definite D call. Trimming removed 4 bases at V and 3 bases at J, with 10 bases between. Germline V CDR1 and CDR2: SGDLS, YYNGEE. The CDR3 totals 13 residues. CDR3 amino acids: CASSIVGDTEAFF. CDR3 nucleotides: TGTGCCAGCAGCATAGTTGGGGACACTGAAGCTTTCTTT.

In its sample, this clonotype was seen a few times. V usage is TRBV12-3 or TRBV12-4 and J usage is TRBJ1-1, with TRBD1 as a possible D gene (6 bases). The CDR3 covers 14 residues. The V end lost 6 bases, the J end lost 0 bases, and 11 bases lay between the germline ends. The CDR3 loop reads CASSSAGVNTEAFF. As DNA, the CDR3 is TGTGCCAGCAGCTCCGCAGGGGTGAACACTGAAGCTTTCTTT.